The rows below give T cell receptor beta chains drawn from one sample of a study of cytomegalovirus exposure and HLA in healthy donors. Sequencing used immunoSEQ multiplex PCR; TCRdb keeps in-frame clones, though not all of them. The profile shows 200,000 to 300,000 clones, about 81% of them singletons. The sample comprised PBMCs. These receptors all come from a woman aged 55-75 years in good health and CMV-seropositive. Both conserved end residues are part of each CDR3. D genes are given only for firm matches. Clone size is stated in some rows and not others, as once, few, many or a class when expanded.

j_gene: TRBJ2-4; v_gene: TRBV9; d_gene: NA; abundance: NA; CDR3aa: CASGAGGGNIQYF; CDR3nt: TGTGCCAGCGGGGCAGGGGGAGGAAACATTCAGTACTTC
j_gene: TRBJ1-2; v_gene: TRBV28; d_gene: TRBD1; abundance: few; CDR3aa: CASSPPGQGYGYTF; CDR3nt: TGTGCCAGCAGTCCTCCGGGACAGGGATATGGCTACACCTTC
j_gene: TRBJ2-3; v_gene: TRBV9; d_gene: TRBD1; abundance: NA; CDR3aa: CASSVAPASGTGVADTQYF; CDR3nt: TGTGCCAGCAGCGTAGCCCCAGCCTCCGGGACAGGGGTGGCAGATACGCAGTATTTT
j_gene: TRBJ1-4; v_gene: TRBV9; d_gene: NA; abundance: NA; CDR3aa: CASSPSLGVQKLFF; CDR3nt: TGTGCCAGCAGCCCAAGCTTAGGGGTTCAAAAACTGTTTTTT
j_gene: TRBJ1-2; v_gene: TRBV6-5; d_gene: TRBD1; abundance: NA; CDR3aa: CASSLVAQGVYGYTF; CDR3nt: TGTGCCAGCAGTTTAGTAGCACAGGGGGTCTATGGCTACACCTTC
j_gene: TRBJ2-7; v_gene: TRBV11-2; d_gene: NA; abundance: NA; CDR3aa: CASSLQSLSYEQYF; CDR3nt: TGTGCCAGCAGCTTACAGTCCCTTTCCTACGAGCAGTACTTC
j_gene: TRBJ2-1; v_gene: TRBV6-6; d_gene: NA; abundance: once; CDR3aa: CASNYNREQFF; CDR3nt: TGTGCCAGCAACTATAATAGGGAGCAGTTCTTC
j_gene: TRBJ2-1; v_gene: TRBV28; d_gene: TRBD2; abundance: NA; CDR3aa: CASSPPAGGKDEQFF; CDR3nt: TGTGCCAGCAGTCCCCCGGCGGGAGGGAAGGATGAGCAGTTCTTC
j_gene: TRBJ2-5; v_gene: TRBV19; d_gene: NA; abundance: NA; CDR3aa: CASSIITSGTQYF; CDR3nt: TGTGCCAGTAGTATCATTACCTCAGGGACCCAGTACTTC
j_gene: TRBJ2-7; v_gene: TRBV28; d_gene: NA; abundance: NA; CDR3aa: CASSLYGSTYEQYF; CDR3nt: TGTGCCAGCAGTTTATATGGGAGCACTTACGAGCAGTACTTC
j_gene: TRBJ1-2; v_gene: TRBV15; d_gene: NA; abundance: NA; CDR3aa: CATSRDMSEILRGYTF; CDR3nt: TGTGCCACCAGCAGAGATATGTCGGAAATCCTGAGGGGCTACACCTTC
j_gene: TRBJ2-6; v_gene: TRBV5-1; d_gene: TRBD1; abundance: NA; CDR3aa: CASSLKTGGSGANVLTF; CDR3nt: TGCGCCAGCAGCTTGAAAACAGGGGGCTCTGGGGCCAACGTCCTGACTTTC
j_gene: TRBJ1-2; v_gene: TRBV18; d_gene: NA; abundance: NA; CDR3aa: CASSPVRAANYGYTF; CDR3nt: TGTGCCAGCTCACCGGTCAGGGCCGCTAACTATGGCTACACCTTC
j_gene: TRBJ1-1; v_gene: TRBV6-5; d_gene: NA; abundance: once; CDR3aa: CASSTVRGYTEAFF; CDR3nt: TGTGCCAGCAGTACCGTCAGGGGTTACACTGAAGCTTTCTTT
j_gene: TRBJ2-1; v_gene: TRBV19; d_gene: NA; abundance: NA; CDR3aa: CASSPPRGAYNEQFF; CDR3nt: TGTGCCAGTAGTCCCCCCCGCGGGGCCTACAATGAGCAGTTCTTC
j_gene: TRBJ2-5; v_gene: TRBV10-3; d_gene: TRBD2; abundance: NA; CDR3aa: CAISQRIAGDIETQYF; CDR3nt: TGTGCCATCAGTCAGCGTATAGCGGGAGATATAGAGACCCAGTACTTC
j_gene: TRBJ2-7; v_gene: TRBV28; d_gene: NA; abundance: NA; CDR3aa: CASSRDIYEQYF; CDR3nt: TGTGCCAGCAGCCGGGACATCTACGAGCAGTACTTC
j_gene: TRBJ2-2; v_gene: TRBV5-1; d_gene: NA; abundance: NA; CDR3aa: CASQGPGEGELFF; CDR3nt: TGCGCCAGCCAAGGACCGGGGGAGGGGGAGCTGTTTTTT
j_gene: TRBJ2-5; v_gene: TRBV5-1; d_gene: TRBD2; abundance: NA; CDR3aa: CASSLALAGGQETQYF; CDR3nt: TGCGCCAGCAGCTTGGCGTTAGCGGGAGGGCAAGAGACCCAGTACTTC
j_gene: TRBJ2-7; v_gene: TRBV18; d_gene: TRBD2; abundance: NA; CDR3aa: CASTTSGTSYEQYF; CDR3nt: TGTGCCAGCACCACCTCCGGGACTAGCTACGAGCAGTACTTC
j_gene: TRBJ1-2; v_gene: TRBV14; d_gene: NA; abundance: NA; CDR3aa: CASSRTYRDTYGYTF; CDR3nt: TGTGCCAGCAGCCGCACCTACCGGGACACTTATGGCTACACCTTC
j_gene: TRBJ1-1; v_gene: TRBV2; d_gene: NA; abundance: NA; CDR3aa: CASLISAGANTEAFF; CDR3nt: TGTGCCAGCCTCATAAGCGCAGGGGCTAACACTGAAGCTTTCTTT
j_gene: TRBJ1-1; v_gene: TRBV5-1; d_gene: TRBD1; abundance: NA; CDR3aa: CASRPGTDEAFF; CDR3nt: TGCGCCAGCAGGCCAGGGACAGATGAAGCTTTCTTT
j_gene: TRBJ2-6; v_gene: TRBV19; d_gene: TRBD1; abundance: NA; CDR3aa: CASIDRAGANVLTF; CDR3nt: TGTGCCAGTATTGACAGGGCTGGGGCCAACGTCCTGACTTTC
j_gene: TRBJ2-5; v_gene: TRBV18; d_gene: NA; abundance: few; CDR3aa: CASSPQGRETQYF; CDR3nt: TGTGCCAGCTCACCCCAGGGTCGGGAGACCCAGTACTTC
j_gene: TRBJ1-1; v_gene: TRBV30; d_gene: TRBD1; abundance: once; CDR3aa: CAWSAYGTGNLVGEAFF; CDR3nt: TGTGCCTGGAGTGCCTATGGGACAGGAAACCTGGTGGGGGAAGCTTTCTTT
j_gene: TRBJ2-5; v_gene: TRBV21-1; d_gene: NA; abundance: NA; CDR3aa: CASSKKLAGGPLHQETQYF; CDR3nt: TGTGCCAGCAGCAAAAAACTAGCGGGAGGGCCCCTACACCAAGAGACCCAGTACTTC
j_gene: TRBJ2-7; v_gene: TRBV28; d_gene: NA; abundance: NA; CDR3aa: CASSLSLAYEQYF; CDR3nt: TGTGCCAGCAGTTTATCGCTAGCCTACGAGCAGTACTTC
j_gene: TRBJ1-2; v_gene: TRBV7-9; d_gene: NA; abundance: NA; CDR3aa: CASSLVPRWGGNNYGYTF; CDR3nt: TGTGCCAGCAGCTTAGTCCCCCGATGGGGAGGGAATAACTATGGCTACACCTTC
j_gene: TRBJ1-2; v_gene: TRBV14; d_gene: NA; abundance: few; CDR3aa: CASSQDLNYGYTF; CDR3nt: TGTGCCAGCAGCCAAGACCTAAACTATGGCTACACCTTC
j_gene: TRBJ2-7; v_gene: TRBV5-1; d_gene: TRBD1; abundance: NA; CDR3aa: CASSGGTGAVEQYF; CDR3nt: TGCGCCAGCAGCGGCGGGACAGGGGCCGTCGAGCAGTACTTC
j_gene: TRBJ1-5; v_gene: TRBV9; d_gene: NA; abundance: NA; CDR3aa: CASSEQGLGNQPQHF; CDR3nt: TGTGCCAGCAGCGAACAGGGTCTTGGCAATCAGCCCCAGCATTTT
j_gene: TRBJ1-4; v_gene: TRBV6-1; d_gene: TRBD1; abundance: NA; CDR3aa: CASRGQVREKLFF; CDR3nt: TGTGCCAGCAGGGGACAGGTTCGGGAAAAACTGTTTTTT
j_gene: TRBJ2-2; v_gene: TRBV14; d_gene: NA; abundance: few; CDR3aa: CASSPQYTGELFF; CDR3nt: TGTGCCAGCAGCCCTCAGTACACCGGGGAGCTGTTTTTT
j_gene: TRBJ1-5; v_gene: TRBV15; d_gene: NA; abundance: once; CDR3aa: CATSRPSQNQPQHF; CDR3nt: TGTGCCACCAGCAGACCCTCCCAGAATCAGCCCCAGCATTTT
j_gene: TRBJ1-4; v_gene: TRBV5-1; d_gene: NA; abundance: NA; CDR3aa: CASRRGSDEKLFF; CDR3nt: TGCGCCAGCAGGCGCGGGTCGGATGAAAAACTGTTTTTT
j_gene: TRBJ1-4; v_gene: TRBV28; d_gene: NA; abundance: NA; CDR3aa: CASSFPTGSNEKLFF; CDR3nt: TGTGCCAGCAGTTTCCCGACAGGCTCTAATGAAAAACTGTTTTTT